The clone carrying this TCR beta chain was counted a few times. The entry originates in a study of beta chain features in type 1 diabetes. CD4+ naive, central memory, regulatory and stem cell-like memory cells were sorted via CD45RO/CCR7/CD25/CD127/CD95/CD27. Once sorted, every population was more than 95% pure. Trimming took off 6 bases at V and 11 bases at J, with 18 bases between the two ends. CDR1 is MDHEN and CDR2 is SYDVKM in the germline V gene. CDR3 length: 13 residues. All of the isolated RNA was reverse transcribed, so expressed TCRB transcripts were sequenced. Assay used: immunoSEQ multiplex PCR; TCRdb lists only in-frame clones, some missing. The profile shows about 300,000 clones, roughly 8% of them singletons.

V and J are TRBV28 and TRBJ2-3, with D unclear. The sequenced sample was central memory CD4+ T cells from blood. The sequence derives from a young woman in good health. CDR3: CASSQFGVSMQYF. Written as DNA, the CDR3 is TGTGCCAGCAGCCAATTCGGCGTGAGTATGCAGTATTTT.